What follows are 15 T cell receptor beta chains derived from one specimen sequenced in a study of blood T cells in healthy people across ages. The use of a sample-barcoded 5' primer and a J-beta primer mix characterized a second PCR of about 7 to 12 cycles. Each CDR3 protein gets one entry after TCRdb re-called the 5' RACE reads with MiXCR. The top ten hold 7.9% of the sample, which has about 1.5 million distinct CDR3 sequences, about 40% seen once. Input material: blood. These receptors all come from a woman aged 18-29 years in good health.

This clonotype has ten or more counts. This chain uses TRBV29-1 with TRBJ1-2, with 7 nucleotides matching TRBD1. The germline gives CDR1 SQVTM, CDR2 ANQGSEA. V dropped 6 bases and J dropped 4; count of bases not matched to a gene: 5. The CDR3 is 12 residues long. DNA for the CDR3: TGCAGCGTCCGGACAGGAGGCTATGGCTACACCTTC. Its translation: CSVRTGGYGYTF.

This CDR3 is CASSVDGQGWGYTF. The CDR3 region has the DNA TGTGCCAGCAGTGTAGACGGACAGGGCTGGGGCTACACCTTC. This sequence joins TRBV12-3 or TRBV12-4 and TRBJ1-2; 8 bases fit TRBD1. V gave up 5 bases and J gave up 8 bases; unmatched junction bases: 10. The CDR3 loop spans 14 amino acids.

V gene TRBV20-1 combines with J gene TRBJ2-3; 7 bases line up with TRBD1. The V and J ends lost 1 base and 2 bases, in that order; junction bases with no gene match: 3. Germline V lookup: CDR1 DFQATT, CDR2 SNEGSKA (reference sequence). This CDR3 spans 14 amino acids. The CDR3 bases are TGCAGTGCTAGAGGACAGGGACCCACAGATACGCAGTATTTT. This codes for CSARGQGPTDTQYF.

In nucleotides, the CDR3 is TGTGCCAGCAGTTACACCCTGACCGCCACCTACGAGCAGTACTTC. This sequence encodes CASSYTLTATYEQYF. This chain uses TRBV6-5 with TRBJ2-7; D unresolved. Germline loops: CDR1 MNHEY, CDR2 SVGAGI. The CDR3 has 15 residues. V dropped 2 bases and J dropped 2 bases, with 13 bases sitting between them.

A word on this clonotype: The junction departs from germline at one end; a sequencing error may be responsible. The V gene is TRBV5-1, the J gene TRBJ2-7; 7 bases fit TRBD1. Per germline, CDR1 SGHRS and CDR2 YFSETQ. This CDR3 spans 16 amino acids. Here the CDR3 DNA reads TGTGCCAGCAGCAAAGGACAGGTTCTTATGGACAACGAGCAGTACTTC. Its translation: CASSKGQVLMDNEQYF.

The chain recombines TRBV10-3 with TRBJ1-1; 9 bases are shared with TRBD1. Germline V CDR1 and CDR2: ENHRY, SYGVKD. Unmatched junction bases numbered 4, after V lost 9 bases and J lost 5 bases. This CDR3 region has 12 residues. DNA of the CDR3: TGTGCCATACAGGGGGCTGGTACTGAAGCTTTCTTT. It translates to CAIQGAGTEAFF.

The chain couples TRBV6-5 to TRBJ1-6, with D possibly being TRBD1 (5 bases). The germline V gene has CDR1 MNHEY and CDR2 SVGAGI. The CDR3 has 18 amino acids. The germline V and J ends were trimmed by 0 bases and 8 bases, with 20 bases remaining between them. CDR3 coding DNA: TGTGCCAGCAGTTACTCGATTAATCAGGGCTCATTGTATTCACCCCTCCACTTT. It translates to CASSYSINQGSLYSPLHF.

The CDR3 here is CASSGEAGLVLEQYF. In nucleotides, the CDR3 is TGTGCCAGCTCGGGTGAGGCAGGGTTGGTTCTCGAGCAGTACTTC. The genes are TRBV25-1 and TRBJ2-4, with D perhaps matching TRBD1 (5 bases). The J call may be in error: the DNA end matches TRBJ2-7 better. Per the germline V gene, CDR1 is MGHDK and CDR2 is SYGVNS. This CDR3 has 15 amino acids.

This clonotype was observed a few times. The V and J genes are TRBV7-3 and TRBJ2-1, with 9 bases identical to TRBD2. The ends lost 2 bases at V and 8 bases at J; junction bases unmatched: 10. There are 16 residues in the CDR3. Germline CDR1 SGHTA, CDR2 FQGTGA. CDR3 loop: CASSLARGGAVDEQFF. Written as DNA, the CDR3 is TGTGCCAGCAGCTTAGCTCGCGGGGGGGCGGTCGATGAGCAGTTCTTC.

This clonotype was counted a few times. This rearrangement joins TRBV7-2 to TRBJ2-3; the D is unclear. CDR3 length: 16 amino acids. Per germline, CDR1 SGHTA and CDR2 FQGNSA. Trimming pared 5 bases from V and 0 bases from J, leaving 15 bases between. The CDR3 nucleotides read TGTGCCAGCAGCATATTAGGACCGGCTAGCACAGATACGCAGTATTTT. It yields the protein CASSILGPASTDTQYF.

The chain couples TRBV5-1 to TRBJ2-2; 8 bases line up with TRBD2. After removal of 1 base from V and 1 base from J, the junction contained 6 bases not matched to a gene. Looked up from germline, CDR1 is SGHRS and CDR2 is YFSETQ. The length of the CDR3 is 17 residues. DNA for the CDR3: TGCGCCAGCAGCTTGAGACTAGCGCTGGGGAACACCGGGGAGCTGTTTTTT. Translating gives CASSLRLALGNTGELFF.

The V call is TRBV3-1, the J call TRBJ2-1; 7 bases align to TRBD2. This CDR3 is built from 15 residues. Germline V gene data show CDR1 as LGHDT and CDR2 as YNNKEL (reference sequence). Trimming removed 4 bases from V and 4 bases from J; junction bases left unmatched: 7. The DNA for the CDR3 is TGTGCCAGCAGCCCCCAGGGACTACCGTACAATGAGCAGTTCTTC. Its translation: CASSPQGLPYNEQFF.

This clonotype came up many times. J is TRBJ2-7 and V is TRBV7-2; TRBD2 aligns across 9 bases. This CDR3 is 14 amino acids long. V trimming: 5 bases; J trimming: 2 bases; junction bases outside the gene matches: 4. Germline V gene lookup returns CDR1 SGHTA and CDR2 FQGNSA. This CDR3 reads CASSASGNTYEQYF. Written as DNA, the CDR3 is TGTGCCAGCAGCGCTAGCGGGAACACCTACGAGCAGTACTTC.

V is TRBV5-1 and J is TRBJ2-3; 11 bases are a match to TRBD2. The trim removed 0 bases at V and 4 bases at J, leaving 10 bases unmatched. Germline V gene sequence: CDR1 SGHRS, CDR2 YFSETQ. The CDR3 contains 18 residues. This CDR3 reads CASSLAGTSGSMSDTQYF. The CDR3 DNA follows: TGCGCCAGCAGCTTGGCCGGGACTAGCGGATCCATGTCAGATACGCAGTATTTT.

The rearrangement links TRBV4-2 to TRBJ2-1, with a weak D call TRBD2 (6 bases). V was clipped by 3 bases and J by 3 bases, with 12 bases between them. CDR1 is LGHNA and CDR2 is YNFKEQ in the germline V gene. The CDR3 is made up of 15 amino acids. As DNA, the CDR3 is TGTGCCAGCAGCCAGGGAGCGGGTAACTACAATGAGCAGTTCTTC. It is translated as CASSQGAGNYNEQFF.